Included here is one T cell receptor (beta chain) sequence, with context. These data belong to a study of blood T cell repertoires in COVID-19. Only in-frame clones appear in the TCRdb table, and some are missing; sequencing was by immunoSEQ multiplex PCR. The table includes 55,000 to 65,000 clones, approximately 90% detected once. CDR1 and CDR2 (germline): LGHNT, FRNRAP. The CDR3 is 16 amino acids. With 1 base clipped from V and 4 bases from J, the junction kept 5 bases outside the gene matches. This clonotype originated in a human donor in a cohort sampled during active COVID-19. The sequenced sample consisted of peripheral blood. This chain connects TRBV12-5 to TRBJ2-1; TRBD1 aligns across 9 bases. CDR3 loop: CASGLETGGSYNEQFF. The CDR3 bases are TGTGCTAGTGGTTTGGAGACAGGGGGTTCTTACAATGAGCAGTTCTTC.